This T cell receptor beta chain was identified in a study of T-cell memory formation after mild COVID-19. Looked up from germline, CDR1 is MNHEY and CDR2 is SVGAGI. V lost 0 bases and J lost 4; bases outside the gene matches: 6. This CDR3 is 16 amino acids long. TCRdb called the 5' RACE reads again in MiXCR, with one record for every CDR3 protein. The sample carries hundreds of thousands of distinct CDR3 sequences, 25% to 30% recorded once. The chain is built from TRBV6-5 and TRBJ2-7; 10 bases map to TRBD2. The specimen sequenced was PBMCs or a T cell subset sorted from them (not recorded which). The source is an adult woman who had mild COVID-19 (a few samples of this study predate the infection). Cell type and time point are not known. CDR3 in DNA: TGTGCCAGCAGTTACTCGGCTAGCGGGAGCCTATACGAGCAGTACTTC. Protein: CASSYSASGSLYEQYF.